The clone carrying this TCR beta chain came up a few times. TCRdb used MiXCR to reprocess the reads, holding one entry per CDR3 protein. The sample yields fewer than 200,000 distinct CDR3 sequences, roughly 19% seen once. The sample belongs to a study of T cell repertoires in cytomegalovirus infection. The CDR3 spans 16 residues. V was cut by 4 bases and J by 7 bases, with 22 bases left in between. Looked up from germline, CDR1 is SGHVS and CDR2 is FQNEAQ. The chain joins TRBV7-8 to TRBJ2-5; D is unresolved. The TCR originated in a human donor in good health (CMV status not recorded). Some clones in this sample may be carry-over from other donors' samples. Sequencing was carried out using PBMCs. CDR3 sequence (DNA): TGTGCCAGCAGCTACCGGACCAGCGCCGGTAAGGGGACCCAGTACTTC. This codes for CASSYRTSAGKGTQYF.